A single sample is the source of the 24 T cell receptor beta chains below, sequenced in a study of blood T cell repertoires in COVID-19. Data came from immunoSEQ multiplex PCR; TCRdb stores just in-frame clones and leaves some out. The sample holds some 70,000 clones, roughly 91% seen once. The sample was peripheral blood. These TCRs come from a man aged 45-65 years with COVID-19, enrolled during active disease.

In this sample, this clone turned up a few times. The chain joins TRBV7-2 to TRBJ2-7; D not certain. This CDR3 has 11 residues. The germline V gene has CDR1 SGHTA and CDR2 FQGNSA. The germline V and J ends were trimmed by 4 bases and 4 bases, with 5 bases remaining between them. The CDR3 region has the DNA TGTGCCAGCAGCTCTTTATACGAGCAGTACTTC. Its protein product is CASSSLYEQYF.

The rearrangement joins TRBV5-8 to TRBJ2-2; 8 bases are a match to TRBD2. J lost 3 bases, V lost 0 bases, and 4 bases had no gene match. There are 16 residues in the CDR3. CDR1 is SGHTS and CDR2 is YDEGEE in the germline V gene. CDR3 sequence (DNA): TGTGCCAGCAGCTTGGTGACGGGAGGGGACACCGGGGAGCTGTTTTTT. Amino acid sequence: CASSLVTGGDTGELFF.

The V gene is TRBV19, the J gene TRBJ1-2; D not resolved. The germline V and J ends were trimmed by 3 bases and 8 bases, with 10 bases remaining between them. The V gene's germline CDR1 is LNHDA and CDR2 SQIVND (reference sequence). This CDR3 has 12 residues. CDR3 sequence: CASSILGRGYTF. DNA for the CDR3: TGTGCCAGTAGTATTTTGGGCCGCGGCTACACCTTC.

V usage is TRBV2 and J usage is TRBJ2-1, with D uncertain. CDR1 and CDR2 (germline): SNHLY, FYNNEI. The CDR3 covers 17 residues. V was pared by 6 bases and J by 4 bases, with 22 bases between. CDR3 sequence reads: CASRPSSADPEYNEQFF. CDR3 DNA: TGTGCCAGCAGACCGAGTAGTGCGGATCCGGAATACAATGAGCAGTTCTTC.

The V gene is TRBV29-1, the J gene TRBJ2-2; TRBD1 aligns across 7 bases. Germline CDR1 is SQVTM and CDR2 is ANQGSEA. V was clipped by 6 bases and J by 1 base; unmatched bases: 5. The CDR3 sequence is 14 residues long. CDR3 sequence reads: CSVLGQLNTGELFF. In DNA form, the CDR3 reads TGCAGCGTCCTGGGACAGTTGAACACCGGGGAGCTGTTTTTT.

This chain joins TRBV5-4 and TRBJ2-1; 12 positions match TRBD2. From germline, CDR1 is SGHNT and CDR2 YYREEE (reference sequence). There are 17 residues in the CDR3. With V trimmed by 0 bases and J by 6 bases, 7 bases remained unmatched. The CDR3 loop is CASSLGLAGVLVNEQFF. In nucleotides, the CDR3 is TGTGCCAGCAGCTTGGGACTAGCGGGAGTTCTTGTCAATGAGCAGTTCTTC.

The chain is built from TRBV5-1 and TRBJ2-5; 7 bases align to TRBD1. Per the germline V gene, CDR1 is SGHRS and CDR2 is YFSETQ. V shed 0 bases, J shed 5 bases, and the junction held 4 bases outside the gene matches. This CDR3 has 14 residues. The CDR3: CASSLEGGSETQYF. The CDR3 nucleotides read TGCGCCAGCAGCTTGGAAGGGGGCTCGGAGACCCAGTACTTC.

This clone was found a few times. The chain employs TRBV7-8 and TRBJ1-1; D is uncertain. The CDR3 runs 14 residues. V shed 4 bases and J shed 6 bases, with 15 bases lying between them. Germline CDR1 is SGHVS and CDR2 is FQNEAQ. CDR3 DNA sequence: TGTGCCAGCAGCTCCGGGAGGGTTAGCCCTGAAGCTTTCTTT. Encoded protein: CASSSGRVSPEAFF.

V usage is TRBV12-5 and J usage is TRBJ1-1; D remains ambiguous. Germline V gene lookup returns CDR1 LGHNT and CDR2 FRNRAP. V shed 0 bases and J shed 4 bases, with 12 bases lying between them. The CDR3 covers 15 residues. The CDR3 DNA reads as TGTGCTAGTGGTTTGGTACGGACCGAGGGCACTGAAGCTTTCTTT. This sequence encodes CASGLVRTEGTEAFF. The whole variable domain, filled in from reference TRBV12-5 and TRBJ1-1, reads DARVTQTPRHKVTEMGQEVTMRCQPILGHNTVFWYRQTMMQGLELLAYFRNRAPLDDSGMPKDRFSAEMPDATLATLKIQPSEPRDSAVYFCASGLVRTEGTEAFFGQGTRLTVV.

This clone has just one count. The CDR3 coding sequence is TGCGCCAGCAGCTTGGGGCAAGAGCAGTACTTC. This codes for CASSLGQEQYF. This rearrangement joins TRBV5-1 to TRBJ2-7; no firm D call. In germline, CDR1 is SGHRS, CDR2 YFSETQ. The CDR3 runs 11 residues. Trimming took off 0 bases at V and 7 bases at J, with 5 bases between the two ends.

This rearrangement joins TRBV6-5 to TRBJ1-5; 8 positions match TRBD1. The CDR3 covers 15 residues. Germline values: CDR1 MNHEY, CDR2 SVGAGI. V shed 5 bases, J shed 1 base, and the junction held 4 bases outside the gene matches. For the CDR3, the DNA is TGTGCCAGCAGTCCGACAGGGGCAAGCAATCAGCCCCAGCATTTT. Its translation is CASSPTGASNQPQHF.

The V and J genes are TRBV24-1 and TRBJ1-2; D is uncertain. CDR1 is KGHDR, CDR2 SFDVKD, per germline. The CDR3 is made up of 14 amino acids. V lost 2 bases to trimming and J lost 6 bases, with 12 bases between them. The CDR3 nucleotides are TGTGCCACCAGTGATTACCCGGGAATCCATGGCTACACCTTC. Protein sequence: CATSDYPGIHGYTF.

This rearrangement joins TRBV21-1 to TRBJ1-6. TRBV21-1 is a listed pseudogene. The CDR3 extends over 17 amino acids. CDR3 amino acids: CASSKDTGGPYNSPLHF. DNA for the CDR3: TGTGCCAGCAGCAAAGACACCGGGGGGCCCTATAATTCACCCCTCCACTTT.

The CDR3 DNA is TGCAGTGCTAGTAATCGGGAGGAAACCGGGGAGCTGTTTTTT. Amino acids: CSASNREETGELFF. The chain uses TRBV20-1 and TRBJ2-2; 7 bases agree with TRBD2. V trimming: 3 bases; J trimming: 5 bases; junction bases outside the gene matches: 6. Germline V CDR1 and CDR2: DFQATT, SNEGSKA (reference sequence). This CDR3 has 14 amino acids.

J is TRBJ2-7 and V is TRBV4-1, with 7 bases lining up with TRBD2. Germline lookup yields CDR1 MGHRA and CDR2 YSYEKL. CDR3 length: 17 amino acids. V trimming: 1 base; J trimming: 0 bases; junction bases outside the gene matches: 9. The CDR3: CASSQVISGHSSYEQYF. CDR3 in DNA: TGCGCCAGCAGCCAAGTGATTAGCGGGCACAGCTCCTACGAGCAGTACTTC.

The chain joins TRBV5-4 to TRBJ2-7; D unclear. The germline V and J ends were trimmed by 4 bases and 2 bases, with 10 bases remaining between them. This CDR3 has 13 amino acids. CDR1 and CDR2 from the germline V gene are SGHNT and YYREEE (reference sequence). The CDR3 sequence: CASSPSIAYEQYF. As DNA, the CDR3 is TGTGCCAGCAGCCCAAGCATCGCCTACGAGCAGTACTTC.

The chain recombines TRBV10-3 with TRBJ1-2, with 7 bases fitting TRBD1. Per germline, CDR1 ENHRY and CDR2 SYGVKD. The V and J ends lost 6 bases and 8 bases, in that order; junction bases with no gene match: 6. The CDR3 sequence is 12 residues long. CDR3 nucleotides: TGTGCCATCAGCGATCAGGGGGGAGGCTACACCTTC. Protein product: CAISDQGGGYTF.

V is TRBV7-2 and J is TRBJ1-2; 8 bases line up with TRBD1. Germline CDR1 SGHTA, CDR2 FQGNSA. Losses at the gene ends were 3 bases for V and 2 bases for J; bases not matched to a gene: 2. This CDR3 has 14 residues. The CDR3 loop reads CASSLTGANYGYTF. In nucleotides, the CDR3 is TGTGCCAGCAGCTTGACAGGGGCGAACTATGGCTACACCTTC.

This clone was seen a few times. V and J are TRBV12-3 or TRBV12-4 and TRBJ1-5; TRBD1 is a possible D gene (6 bases). Trimming cost V 5 bases and J 7 bases, with 12 bases left between them. This CDR3 comprises 13 residues. Here the CDR3 DNA reads TGTGCCAGCAGTGCAGGGGAGGGACAGCCCCAGCATTTT. It translates to CASSAGEGQPQHF.

This clone was detected only a few times. The V gene is TRBV9, the J gene TRBJ1-2; 8 bases are a match to TRBD1. The CDR3 sequence is 15 residues long. The germline CDR1 and CDR2 sequences are SGDLS and YYNGEE. The V and J ends lost 2 bases and 4 bases, in that order; junction bases with no gene match: 7. The CDR3, as DNA: TGTGCCAGCAGCGTCACCGGGACAGGAGGCTATGGCTACACCTTC. Encoded protein: CASSVTGTGGYGYTF.

The chain joins TRBV16 to TRBJ1-6, with 7 bases matching TRBD1. There are 16 residues in the CDR3. Germline-derived CDR1 and CDR2 are KGHSY and FQNENV. V lost 1 base to trimming and J lost 8 bases; unmatched junction nucleotides: 8. CDR3 sequence (DNA): TGTGCCAGCAGCCAATACGCCGGGACAGATCATTCACCCCTCCACTTT. It translates to CASSQYAGTDHSPLHF.

The rearrangement links TRBV24-1 to TRBJ2-3; TRBD2 agrees at 7 bases. V gave up 3 bases and J gave up 5 bases; unmatched junction bases: 7. This CDR3 region has 15 residues. Germline loops: CDR1 KGHDR, CDR2 SFDVKD. The CDR3 region is CATSDPAGSGDTQYF. Written as DNA, the CDR3 is TGTGCCACCAGTGATCCAGCGGGATCGGGAGATACGCAGTATTTT.

The CDR3 DNA follows: TGTGCCAGCAGCGAAATGCTAGCGGGAGAACGCTACGAGCAGTACTTC. It specifies CASSEMLAGERYEQYF. This chain uses TRBV5-6 with TRBJ2-7, with 10 bases fitting TRBD2. The germline gives CDR1 SGHDT, CDR2 YYEEEE. The CDR3 runs to 16 residues. Losses at the gene ends were 4 bases for V and 3 bases for J; bases not matched to a gene: 10. Full variable domain (remainder filled in from reference TRBV5-6 and TRBJ2-7): DAGVTQSPTHLIKTRGQQVTLRCSPKSGHDTVSWYQQALGQGPQFIFQYYEEEERQRGNFPDRFSGHQFPNYSSELNVNALLLGDSALYLCASSEMLAGERYEQYFGPGTRLTVT.

This chain uses TRBV7-9 with TRBJ1-2; 10 bases fit TRBD1. The CDR3 has 16 residues. J was trimmed by 3 bases and V by 1 base; bases with no gene match: 5. Germline CDR1 and CDR2: SEHNR and FQNEAQ (reference sequence). CDR3 coding DNA: TGTGCCAGCAGCTTAGTGGGAGGGACAGGGGACTATGGCTACACCTTC. This gives the protein CASSLVGGTGDYGYTF.